This TCR beta chain came from a study of a mutant IDH1 vaccine in newly diagnosed glioma. Study at large: In the visit schedule, V12 fell in week 35, while V13 fell in week 47. Study-wide results and limits: Among patients, roughly 93% showed immune responses induced by the vaccine.

V dropped 5 bases and J dropped 4; count of bases not matched to a gene: 8. This CDR3 has 15 amino acids. Germline values: CDR1 SGHTA, CDR2 FQGNSA. The assay was immunoSEQ multiplex PCR, and TCRdb's table has in-frame clones only and misses some. The table lists approximately 50,000 clones, roughly four fifths of them singletons, with 3% to 4% in the top ten. A word on this clone: Its antigen is not identified.

Time point given: week 47, end of study. Alongside topical imiquimod, each dose of vaccine comprised 300 ug of mutant IDH1 20-mer peptide. The sequence came from a woman in her forties or fifties with glioma. J is TRBJ1-5 and V is TRBV7-2, with 7 bases that match TRBD1. Sequences were derived from PBMCs, sampled from a glioma patient whose treatment included an IDH1 peptide vaccine. The CDR3: CASSELQGWNQPQHF. For the CDR3, the DNA is TGTGCCAGCAGCGAGCTACAGGGGTGGAATCAGCCCCAGCATTTT.